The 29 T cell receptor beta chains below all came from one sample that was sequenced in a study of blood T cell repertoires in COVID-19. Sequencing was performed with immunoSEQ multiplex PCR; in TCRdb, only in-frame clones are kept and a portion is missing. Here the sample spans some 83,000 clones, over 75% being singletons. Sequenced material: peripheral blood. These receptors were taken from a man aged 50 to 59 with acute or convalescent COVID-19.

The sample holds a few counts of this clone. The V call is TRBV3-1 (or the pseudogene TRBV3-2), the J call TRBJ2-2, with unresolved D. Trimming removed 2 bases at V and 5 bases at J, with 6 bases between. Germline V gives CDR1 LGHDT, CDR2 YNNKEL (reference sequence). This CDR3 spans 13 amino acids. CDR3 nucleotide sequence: TGTGCCAGCAGCCAATTTGAGACCGGGGAGCTGTTTTTT. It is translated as CASSQFETGELFF.

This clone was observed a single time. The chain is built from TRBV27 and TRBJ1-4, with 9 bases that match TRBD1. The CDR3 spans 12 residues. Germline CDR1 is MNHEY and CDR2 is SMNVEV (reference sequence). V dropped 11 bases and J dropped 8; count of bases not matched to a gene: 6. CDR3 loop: CAAGTGYEKLFF. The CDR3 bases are TGTGCCGCCGGGACAGGGTACGAAAAACTGTTTTTT.

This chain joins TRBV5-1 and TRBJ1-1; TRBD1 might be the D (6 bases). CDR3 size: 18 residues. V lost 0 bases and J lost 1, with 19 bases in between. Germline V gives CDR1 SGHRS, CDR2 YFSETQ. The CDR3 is CASSLAVGYRETNTEAFF. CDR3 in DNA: TGCGCCAGCAGCTTGGCGGTGGGTTACAGGGAAACGAACACTGAAGCTTTCTTT. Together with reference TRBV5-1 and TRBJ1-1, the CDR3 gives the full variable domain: KAGVTQTPRYLIKTRGQQVTLSCSPISGHRSVSWYQQTPGQGLQFLFEYFSETQRNKGNFPGRFSGRQFSNSRSEMNVSTLELGDSALYLCASSLAVGYRETNTEAFFGQGTRLTVV.

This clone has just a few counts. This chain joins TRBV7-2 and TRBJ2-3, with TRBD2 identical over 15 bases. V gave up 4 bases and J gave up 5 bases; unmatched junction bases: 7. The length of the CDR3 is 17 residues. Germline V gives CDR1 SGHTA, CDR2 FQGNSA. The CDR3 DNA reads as TGTGCCAGCAGCTCCGGACTAGCGGGAGGGCCGGGAGATACGCAGTATTTT. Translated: CASSSGLAGGPGDTQYF.

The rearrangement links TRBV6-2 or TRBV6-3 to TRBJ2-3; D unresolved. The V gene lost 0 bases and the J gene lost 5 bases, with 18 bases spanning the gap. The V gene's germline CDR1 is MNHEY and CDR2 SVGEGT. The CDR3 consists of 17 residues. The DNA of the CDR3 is TGTGCCAGCAGTTACTCGTTGCTTAGCTCCACGAGAGATACGCAGTATTTT. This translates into CASSYSLLSSTRDTQYF.

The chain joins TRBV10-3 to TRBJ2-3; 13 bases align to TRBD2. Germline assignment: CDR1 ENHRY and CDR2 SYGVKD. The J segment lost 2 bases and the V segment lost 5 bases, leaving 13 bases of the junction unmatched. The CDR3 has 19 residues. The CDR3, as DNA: TGTGCCATCAGTAACGGACTAGCGGGGGCACAAAAGCTCACAGATACGCAGTATTTT. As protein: CAISNGLAGAQKLTDTQYF.

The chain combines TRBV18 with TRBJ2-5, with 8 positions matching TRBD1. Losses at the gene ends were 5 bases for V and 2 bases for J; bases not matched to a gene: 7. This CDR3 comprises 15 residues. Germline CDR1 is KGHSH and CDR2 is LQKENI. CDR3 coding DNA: TGTGCCAGCTCAAACCGACAGGGGTCACAAGAGACCCAGTACTTC. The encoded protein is CASSNRQGSQETQYF.

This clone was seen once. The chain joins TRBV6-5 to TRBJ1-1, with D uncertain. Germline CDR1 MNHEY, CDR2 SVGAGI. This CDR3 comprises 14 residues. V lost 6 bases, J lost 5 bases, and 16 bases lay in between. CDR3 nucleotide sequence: TGTGCCAGCAGCAGATCTTATTCGAGGACTGAAGCTTTCTTT. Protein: CASSRSYSRTEAFF.

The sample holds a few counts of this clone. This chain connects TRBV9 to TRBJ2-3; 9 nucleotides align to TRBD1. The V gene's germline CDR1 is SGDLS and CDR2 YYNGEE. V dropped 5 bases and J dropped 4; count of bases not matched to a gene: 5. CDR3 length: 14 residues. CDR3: CASSRTGEADTQYF. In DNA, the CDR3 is TGTGCCAGCAGTCGGACAGGGGAAGCAGATACGCAGTATTTT.

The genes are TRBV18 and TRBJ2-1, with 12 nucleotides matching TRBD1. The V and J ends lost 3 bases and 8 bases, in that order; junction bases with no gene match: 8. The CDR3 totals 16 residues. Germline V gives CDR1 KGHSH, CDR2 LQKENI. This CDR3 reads CASSPYMGQGADEQFF. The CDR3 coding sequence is TGTGCCAGCTCACCCTACATGGGACAGGGGGCGGATGAGCAGTTCTTC. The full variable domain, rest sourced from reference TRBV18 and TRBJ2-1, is NAGVMQNPRHLVRRRGQEARLRCSPMKGHSHVYWYRQLPEEGLKFMVYLQKENIIDESGMPKERFSAEFPKEGPSILRIQQVVRGDSAAYFCASSPYMGQGADEQFFGPGTRLTVL.

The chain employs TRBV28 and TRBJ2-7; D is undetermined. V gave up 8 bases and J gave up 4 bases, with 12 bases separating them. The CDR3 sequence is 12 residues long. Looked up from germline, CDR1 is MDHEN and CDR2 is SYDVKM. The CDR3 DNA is TGTGCCAGCGGTTACCCGCGGTACGAGCAGTACTTC. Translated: CASGYPRYEQYF.

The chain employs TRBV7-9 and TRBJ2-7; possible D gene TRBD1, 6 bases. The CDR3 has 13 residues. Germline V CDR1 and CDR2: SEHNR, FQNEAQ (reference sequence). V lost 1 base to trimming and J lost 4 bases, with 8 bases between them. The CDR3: CASSLGTEYEQYF. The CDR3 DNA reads TGTGCCAGCAGCTTAGGGACAGAATACGAGCAGTACTTC.

CDR3 nucleotide sequence: TGCGCCAGCAGTCAAATGGTAGGGGCCCGTCAAGAGACCCAGTACTTC. The encoded protein is CASSQMVGARQETQYF. V and J are TRBV23-1 and TRBJ2-5; tentative D call: TRBD1 (5 bases). TRBV23-1 is recorded as an ORF, its role being uncertain. This CDR3 spans 16 amino acids. V lost 2 bases and J lost 2, with 15 bases in between.

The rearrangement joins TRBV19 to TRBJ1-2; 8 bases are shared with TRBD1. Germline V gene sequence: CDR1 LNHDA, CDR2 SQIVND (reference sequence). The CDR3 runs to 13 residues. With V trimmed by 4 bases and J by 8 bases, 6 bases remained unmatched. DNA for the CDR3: TGTGCCAGTAGTACAAGACAGGGGATCGGCTACACCTTC. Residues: CASSTRQGIGYTF.

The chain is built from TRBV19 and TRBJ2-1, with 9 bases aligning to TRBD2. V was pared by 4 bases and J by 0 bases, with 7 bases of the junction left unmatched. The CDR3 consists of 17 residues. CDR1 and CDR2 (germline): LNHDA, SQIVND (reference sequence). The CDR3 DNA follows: TGTGCCAGTAGTACCAGAAGACTAGCGGTCTCCTACAATGAGCAGTTCTTC. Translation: CASSTRRLAVSYNEQFF.

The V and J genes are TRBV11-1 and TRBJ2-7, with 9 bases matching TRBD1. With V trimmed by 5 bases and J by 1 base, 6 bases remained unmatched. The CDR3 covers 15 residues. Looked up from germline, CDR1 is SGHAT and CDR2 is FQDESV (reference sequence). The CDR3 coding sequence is TGTGCCAGCAGCCAGGGACAGGGTGGTTCCTACGAGCAGTACTTC. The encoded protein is CASSQGQGGSYEQYF. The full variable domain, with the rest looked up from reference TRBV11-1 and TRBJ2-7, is EAEVAQSPRYKITEKSQAVAFWCDPISGHATLYWYRQILGQGPELLVQFQDESVVDDSQLPKDRFSAERLKGVDSTLKIQPAELGDSAMYLCASSQGQGGSYEQYFGPGTRLTVT.

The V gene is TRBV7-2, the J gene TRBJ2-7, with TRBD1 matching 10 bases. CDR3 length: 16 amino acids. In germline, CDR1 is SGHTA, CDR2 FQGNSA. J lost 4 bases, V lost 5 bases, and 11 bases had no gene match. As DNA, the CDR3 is TGTGCCAGCAGCCCACCACGGGACAGGGGTGGTTACGAGCAGTACTTC. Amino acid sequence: CASSPPRDRGGYEQYF.

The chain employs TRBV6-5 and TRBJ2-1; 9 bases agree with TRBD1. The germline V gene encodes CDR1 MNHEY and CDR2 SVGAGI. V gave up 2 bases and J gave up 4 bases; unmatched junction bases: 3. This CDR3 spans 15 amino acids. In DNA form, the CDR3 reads TGTGCCAGCAGTTACCAGGGGACAGGGTACAATGAGCAGTTCTTC. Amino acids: CASSYQGTGYNEQFF.

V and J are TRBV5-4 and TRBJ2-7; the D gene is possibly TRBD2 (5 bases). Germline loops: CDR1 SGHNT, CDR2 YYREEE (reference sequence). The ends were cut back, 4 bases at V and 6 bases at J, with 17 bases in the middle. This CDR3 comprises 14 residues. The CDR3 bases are TGTGCCAGCAGCCGAGAGGGAATGAGCTCCGAGCAGTACTTC. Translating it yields CASSREGMSSEQYF.

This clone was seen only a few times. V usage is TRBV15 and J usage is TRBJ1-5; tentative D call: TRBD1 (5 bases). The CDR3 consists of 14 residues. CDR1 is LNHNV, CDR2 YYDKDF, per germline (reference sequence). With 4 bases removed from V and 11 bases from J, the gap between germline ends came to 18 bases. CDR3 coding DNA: TGTGCCACCAGCACGCCGGGACCGGCGGGAGCCCAGCATTTT. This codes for CATSTPGPAGAQHF.

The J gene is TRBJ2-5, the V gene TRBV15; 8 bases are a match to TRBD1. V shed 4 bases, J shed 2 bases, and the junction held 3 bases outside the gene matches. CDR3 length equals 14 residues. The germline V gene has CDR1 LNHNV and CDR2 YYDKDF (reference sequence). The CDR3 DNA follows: TGTGCCACCAGCAAAGGACAGGGACAAGAGACCCAGTACTTC. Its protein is CATSKGQGQETQYF. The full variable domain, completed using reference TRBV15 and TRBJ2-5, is DAMVIQNPRYQVTQFGKPVTLSCSQTLNHNVMYWYQQKSSQAPKLLFHYYDKDFNNEADTPDNFQSRRPNTSFCFLDIRSPGLGDTAMYLCATSKGQGQETQYFGPGTRLLVL.

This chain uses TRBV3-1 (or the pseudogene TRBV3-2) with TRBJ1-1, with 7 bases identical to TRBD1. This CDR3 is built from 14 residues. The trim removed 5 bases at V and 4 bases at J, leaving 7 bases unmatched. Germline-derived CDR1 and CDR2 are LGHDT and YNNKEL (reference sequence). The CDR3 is CASSSKQGPTEAFF. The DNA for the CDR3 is TGTGCCAGCAGCTCCAAACAGGGGCCCACTGAAGCTTTCTTT.

This chain's CDR3 is CASRSSGGGVYGYTF. The CDR3, as DNA: TGTGCCAGCAGATCATCAGGGGGCGGAGTGTATGGCTACACCTTC. The chain is built from TRBV25-1 and TRBJ1-2, with 8 bases matching TRBD1. The CDR3 consists of 15 residues. Trimming took 6 bases from V and 5 from J; bases not matched to a gene: 11. CDR1 and CDR2 (germline): MGHDK, SYGVNS.

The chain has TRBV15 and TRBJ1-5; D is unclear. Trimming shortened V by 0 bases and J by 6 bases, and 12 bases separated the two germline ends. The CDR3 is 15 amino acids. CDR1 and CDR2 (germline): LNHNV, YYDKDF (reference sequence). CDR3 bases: TGTGCCACCAGCAGAGATTGGGAGGGTAGTCAGCCCCAGCATTTT. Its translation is CATSRDWEGSQPQHF. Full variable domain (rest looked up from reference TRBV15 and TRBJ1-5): DAMVIQNPRYQVTQFGKPVTLSCSQTLNHNVMYWYQQKSSQAPKLLFHYYDKDFNNEADTPDNFQSRRPNTSFCFLDIRSPGLGDTAMYLCATSRDWEGSQPQHFGDGTRLSIL.

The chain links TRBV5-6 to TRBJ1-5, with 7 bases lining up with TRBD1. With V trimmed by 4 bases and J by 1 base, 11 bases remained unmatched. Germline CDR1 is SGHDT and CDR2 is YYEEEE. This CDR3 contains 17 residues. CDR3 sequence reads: CASSIQGLRGSNQPQHF. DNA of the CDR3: TGTGCCAGCAGCATACAGGGGCTCCGAGGCAGCAATCAGCCCCAGCATTTT.

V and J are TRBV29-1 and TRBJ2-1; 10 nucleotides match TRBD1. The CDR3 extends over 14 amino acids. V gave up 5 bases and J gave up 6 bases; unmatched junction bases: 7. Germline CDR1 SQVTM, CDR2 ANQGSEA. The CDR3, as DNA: TGCAGCGTTCCTAAGGGACAGGGGATCAATGAGCAGTTCTTC. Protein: CSVPKGQGINEQFF.

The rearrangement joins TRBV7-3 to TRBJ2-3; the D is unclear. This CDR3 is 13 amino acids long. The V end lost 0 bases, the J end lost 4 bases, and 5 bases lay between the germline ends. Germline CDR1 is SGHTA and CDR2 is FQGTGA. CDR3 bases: TGTGCCAGCAGCTTAACGGGCCCAGATACGCAGTATTTT. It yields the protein CASSLTGPDTQYF.

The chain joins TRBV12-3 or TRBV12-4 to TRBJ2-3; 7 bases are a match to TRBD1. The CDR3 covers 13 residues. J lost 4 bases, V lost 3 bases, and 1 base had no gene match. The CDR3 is CASSFDRADTQYF. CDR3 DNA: TGTGCCAGCAGTTTCGACAGGGCAGATACGCAGTATTTT.

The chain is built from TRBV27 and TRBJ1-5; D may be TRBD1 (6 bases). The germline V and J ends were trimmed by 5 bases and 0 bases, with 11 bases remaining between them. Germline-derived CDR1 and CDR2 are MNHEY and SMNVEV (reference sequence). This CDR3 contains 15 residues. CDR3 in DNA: TGTGCCAGCAGTGCCTACAGGGATAGCAATCAGCCCCAGCATTTT. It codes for CASSAYRDSNQPQHF.